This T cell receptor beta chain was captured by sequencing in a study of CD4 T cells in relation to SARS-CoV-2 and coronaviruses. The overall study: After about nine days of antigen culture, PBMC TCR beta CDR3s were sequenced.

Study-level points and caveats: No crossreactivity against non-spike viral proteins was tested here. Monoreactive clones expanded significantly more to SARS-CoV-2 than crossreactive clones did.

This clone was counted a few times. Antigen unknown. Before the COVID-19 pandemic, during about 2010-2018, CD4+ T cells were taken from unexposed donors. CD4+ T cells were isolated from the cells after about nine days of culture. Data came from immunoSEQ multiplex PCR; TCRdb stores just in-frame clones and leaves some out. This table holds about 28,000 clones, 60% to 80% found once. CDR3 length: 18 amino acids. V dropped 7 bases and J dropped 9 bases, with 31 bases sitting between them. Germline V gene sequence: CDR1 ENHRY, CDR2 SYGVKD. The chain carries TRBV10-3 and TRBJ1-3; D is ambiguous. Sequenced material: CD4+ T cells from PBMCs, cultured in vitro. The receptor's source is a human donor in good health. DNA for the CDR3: TGTGCCATCATGCGCCGTTCGGGCAGCCAACTACACGAAGGCACCATATATTTT. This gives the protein CAIMRRSGSQLHEGTIYF.